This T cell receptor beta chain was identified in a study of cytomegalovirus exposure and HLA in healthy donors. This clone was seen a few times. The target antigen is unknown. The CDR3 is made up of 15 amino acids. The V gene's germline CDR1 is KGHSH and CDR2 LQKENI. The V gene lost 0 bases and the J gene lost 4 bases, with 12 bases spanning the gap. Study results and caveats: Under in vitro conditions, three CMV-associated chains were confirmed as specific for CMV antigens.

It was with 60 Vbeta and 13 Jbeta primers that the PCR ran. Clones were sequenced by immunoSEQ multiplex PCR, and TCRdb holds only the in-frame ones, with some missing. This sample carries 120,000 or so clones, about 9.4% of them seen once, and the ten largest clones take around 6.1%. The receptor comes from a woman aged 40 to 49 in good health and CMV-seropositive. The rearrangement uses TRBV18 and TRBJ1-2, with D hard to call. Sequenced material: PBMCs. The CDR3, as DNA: TGTGCCAGCTCACCACCGGGCACTTTGACCTATGGCTACACCTTC. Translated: CASSPPGTLTYGYTF.